This T cell receptor beta chain is drawn from a study of CD8 T cells in ankylosing spondylitis. Making the TCR beta libraries involved quantitative 5'-RACE with molecular barcodes. TCRdb ran MiXCR on the 5' RACE reads and lists one entry per CDR3 protein. The sample has 200,000 to 250,000 distinct CDR3 sequences, around 17% seen once. The study, taken as a whole, reports: Ankylosing spondylitis blood seemed to carry a telltale TCR beta motif made of about 8 highly homologous variants.

Only a few counts were recorded for this clonotype. Antigen: not known. The TCR originated in a male donor with ankylosing spondylitis. Sequencing input: blood, either unsorted or a sorted T cell fraction (not recorded which).

The CDR3 sequence: CASSLGTGAQPQHF. The CDR3 DNA is TGTGCCAGCAGCTTGGGGACAGGGGCCCAGCCCCAGCATTTT. The chain is built from TRBV7-6 and TRBJ1-5; 10 bases agree with TRBD1. CDR3 size: 14 residues. The J segment lost 7 bases and the V segment lost 3 bases, leaving 3 bases of the junction unmatched. CDR1 is SGHVS and CDR2 is FNYEAQ in the germline V gene.